The entry below describes one T cell receptor beta chain. This CDR3 is built from 15 residues. Germline-derived CDR1 and CDR2 are MDHEN and SYDVKM. Deletions cut 3 bases from V and 1 base from J, with 10 bases between. This record comes from a study of control samples from healthy donors and cancer patients. Method: immunoSEQ multiplex PCR; TCRdb's copy keeps in-frame clones and lacks some. The table has approximately 140,000 clones, under 95% seen once. Sequenced input: blood. The chain links TRBV28 to TRBJ1-3, with a tentative D call TRBD1 (6 bases). The sequence came from a man between 18 and 29 years old in good health. The CDR3 nucleotides are TGTGCCAGCAGTTTTTTGCAGGGGTCTGGAAACACCATATATTTT. It codes for CASSFLQGSGNTIYF.